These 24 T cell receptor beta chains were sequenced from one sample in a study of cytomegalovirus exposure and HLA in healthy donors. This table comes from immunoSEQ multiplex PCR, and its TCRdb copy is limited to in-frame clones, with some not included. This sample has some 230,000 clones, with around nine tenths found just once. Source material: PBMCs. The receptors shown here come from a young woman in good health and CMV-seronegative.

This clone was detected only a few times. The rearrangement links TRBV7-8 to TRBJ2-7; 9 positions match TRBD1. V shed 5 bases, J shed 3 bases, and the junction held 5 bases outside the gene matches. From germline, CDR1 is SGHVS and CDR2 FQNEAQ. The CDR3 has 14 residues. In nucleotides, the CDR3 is TGTGCCAGCAGCCCACGGACAGGGGACTACGAGCAGTACTTC. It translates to CASSPRTGDYEQYF. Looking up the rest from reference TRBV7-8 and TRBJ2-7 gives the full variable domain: GAGVSQSPRYKVAKRGQDVALRCDPISGHVSLFWYQQALGQGPEFLTYFQNEAQLDKSGLPSDRFFAERPEGSVSTLKIQRTQQEDSAVYLCASSPRTGDYEQYFGPGTRLTVT.

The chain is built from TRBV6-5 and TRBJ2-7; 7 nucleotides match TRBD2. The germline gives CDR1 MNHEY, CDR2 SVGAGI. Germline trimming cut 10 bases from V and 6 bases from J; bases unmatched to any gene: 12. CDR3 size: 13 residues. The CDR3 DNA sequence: TGTGCCACGGCCGGGACTATGACGGCCGAGCAGTACTTC. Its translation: CATAGTMTAEQYF.

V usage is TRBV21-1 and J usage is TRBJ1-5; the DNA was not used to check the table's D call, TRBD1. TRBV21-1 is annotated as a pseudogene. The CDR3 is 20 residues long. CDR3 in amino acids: CASSTVPPGTGPGGNQPQHF. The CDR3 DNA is TGTGCCAGCAGCACCGTCCCCCCCGGGACAGGCCCCGGAGGCAATCAGCCCCAGCATTTT.

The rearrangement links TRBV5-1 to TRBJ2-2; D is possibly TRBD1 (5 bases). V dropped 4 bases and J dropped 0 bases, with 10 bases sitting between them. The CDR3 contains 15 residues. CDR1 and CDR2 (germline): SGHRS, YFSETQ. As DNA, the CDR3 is TGCGCCAGCAGCCCTGACAGACCGAACACCGGGGAGCTGTTTTTT. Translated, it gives CASSPDRPNTGELFF.

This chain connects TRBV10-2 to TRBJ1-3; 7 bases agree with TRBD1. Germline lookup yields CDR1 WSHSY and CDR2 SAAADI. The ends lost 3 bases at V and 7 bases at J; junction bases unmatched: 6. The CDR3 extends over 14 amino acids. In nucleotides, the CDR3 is TGCGCCAGCAGTGAAACAGGGGCGGCGAACACCATATATTTT. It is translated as CASSETGAANTIYF.

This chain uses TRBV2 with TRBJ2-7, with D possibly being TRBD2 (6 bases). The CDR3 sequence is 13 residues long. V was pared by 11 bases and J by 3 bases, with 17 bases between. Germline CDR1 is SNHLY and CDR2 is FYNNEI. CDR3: CAEWRLDRYEQYF. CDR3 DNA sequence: TGTGCCGAATGGCGACTAGATCGCTACGAGCAGTACTTC.

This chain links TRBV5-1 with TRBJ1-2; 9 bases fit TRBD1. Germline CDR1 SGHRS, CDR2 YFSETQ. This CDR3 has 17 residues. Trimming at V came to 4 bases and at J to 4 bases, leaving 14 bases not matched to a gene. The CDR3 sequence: CASSPNRYRGQVYGYTF. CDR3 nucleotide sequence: TGCGCCAGCAGCCCCAACCGTTACAGGGGGCAGGTCTATGGCTACACCTTC.

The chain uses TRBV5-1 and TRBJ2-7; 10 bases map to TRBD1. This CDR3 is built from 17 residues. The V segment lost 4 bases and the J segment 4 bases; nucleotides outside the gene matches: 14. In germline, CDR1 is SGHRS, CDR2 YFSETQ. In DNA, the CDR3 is TGCGCCAGCAGCCCCTATTCCCCGGGACAGGGGTTATACGAGCAGTACTTC. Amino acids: CASSPYSPGQGLYEQYF. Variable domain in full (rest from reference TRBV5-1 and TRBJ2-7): KAGVTQTPRYLIKTRGQQVTLSCSPISGHRSVSWYQQTPGQGLQFLFEYFSETQRNKGNFPGRFSGRQFSNSRSEMNVSTLELGDSALYLCASSPYSPGQGLYEQYFGPGTRLTVT.

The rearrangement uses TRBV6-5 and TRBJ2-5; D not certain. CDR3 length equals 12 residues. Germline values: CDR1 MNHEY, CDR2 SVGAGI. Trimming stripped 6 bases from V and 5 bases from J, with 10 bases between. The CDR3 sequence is CASRTSIETQYF. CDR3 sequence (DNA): TGTGCCAGCAGGACATCAATTGAGACCCAGTACTTC.

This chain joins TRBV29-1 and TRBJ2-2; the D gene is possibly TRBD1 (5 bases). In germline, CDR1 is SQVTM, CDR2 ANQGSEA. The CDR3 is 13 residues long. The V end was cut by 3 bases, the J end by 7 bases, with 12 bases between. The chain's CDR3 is CSVDQGWSGELFF. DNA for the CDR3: TGCAGCGTTGACCAGGGCTGGAGCGGGGAGCTGTTTTTT.

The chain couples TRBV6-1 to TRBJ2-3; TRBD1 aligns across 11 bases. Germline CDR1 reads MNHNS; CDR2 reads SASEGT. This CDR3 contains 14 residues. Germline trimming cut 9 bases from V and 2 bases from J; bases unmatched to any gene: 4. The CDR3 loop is CARPGQGDTDTQYF. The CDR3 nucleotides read TGTGCCAGGCCGGGACAGGGGGACACAGATACGCAGTATTTT.

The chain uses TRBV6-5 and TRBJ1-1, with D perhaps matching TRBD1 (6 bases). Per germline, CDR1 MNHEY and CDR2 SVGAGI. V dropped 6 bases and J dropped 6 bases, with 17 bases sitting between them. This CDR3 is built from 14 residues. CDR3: CASRTTGNVAEAFF. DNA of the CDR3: TGTGCCAGCAGGACAACAGGGAACGTTGCTGAAGCTTTCTTT.

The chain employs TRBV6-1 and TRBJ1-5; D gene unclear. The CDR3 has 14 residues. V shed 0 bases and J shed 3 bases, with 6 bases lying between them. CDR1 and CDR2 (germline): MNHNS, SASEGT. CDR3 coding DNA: TGTGCCAGCAGTGAAGCGTCAGACAATCAGCCCCAGCATTTT. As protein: CASSEASDNQPQHF.

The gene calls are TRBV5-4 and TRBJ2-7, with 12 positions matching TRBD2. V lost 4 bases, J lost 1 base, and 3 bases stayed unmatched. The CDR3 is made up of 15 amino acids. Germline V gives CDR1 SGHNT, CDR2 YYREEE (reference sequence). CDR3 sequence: CASSDGLAGSYEQYF. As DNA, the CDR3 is TGTGCCAGCAGCGATGGACTAGCGGGATCCTACGAGCAGTACTTC.

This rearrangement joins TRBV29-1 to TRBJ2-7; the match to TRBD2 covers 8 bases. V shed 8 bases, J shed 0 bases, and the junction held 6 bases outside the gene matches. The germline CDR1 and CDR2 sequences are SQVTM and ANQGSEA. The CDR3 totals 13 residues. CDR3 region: CSSTSGSSYEQYF. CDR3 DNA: TGCAGCAGTACTAGCGGAAGCTCCTACGAGCAGTACTTC.

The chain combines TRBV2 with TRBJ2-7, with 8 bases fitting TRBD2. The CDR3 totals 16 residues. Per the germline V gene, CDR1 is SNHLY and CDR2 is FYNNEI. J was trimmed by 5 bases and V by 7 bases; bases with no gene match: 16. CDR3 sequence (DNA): TGTGCCAGCACGGGGGGGCCGGGACTAACGACGCACGAGCAGTACTTC. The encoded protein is CASTGGPGLTTHEQYF. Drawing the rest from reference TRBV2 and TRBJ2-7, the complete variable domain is EPEVTQTPSHQVTQMGQEVILRCVPISNHLYFYWYRQILGQKVEFLVSFYNNEISEKSEIFDDQFSVERPDGSNFTLKIRSTKLEDSAMYFCASTGGPGLTTHEQYFGPGTRLTVT.

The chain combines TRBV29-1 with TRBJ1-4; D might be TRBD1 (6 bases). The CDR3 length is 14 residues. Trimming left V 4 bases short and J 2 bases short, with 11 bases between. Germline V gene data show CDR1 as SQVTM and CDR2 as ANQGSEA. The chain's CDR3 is CSVAQGSTNEKLFF. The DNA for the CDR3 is TGCAGCGTTGCGCAGGGGTCGACTAATGAAAAACTGTTTTTT.

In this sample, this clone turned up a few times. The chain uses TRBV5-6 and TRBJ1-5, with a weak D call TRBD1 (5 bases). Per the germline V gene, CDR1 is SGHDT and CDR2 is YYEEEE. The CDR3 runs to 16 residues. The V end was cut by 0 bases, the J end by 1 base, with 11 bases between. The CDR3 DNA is TGTGCCAGCAGCTTGGGCGGGGGAGGGAGCAATCAGCCCCAGCATTTT. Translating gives CASSLGGGGSNQPQHF.

The CDR3 loop is CASSPIAGNNEQFF. The CDR3 DNA reads as TGTGCCAGCAGTCCCATAGCGGGCAACAATGAGCAGTTCTTC. The rearrangement uses TRBV2 and TRBJ2-1, with TRBD2 matching over 7 bases. Germline V lookup: CDR1 SNHLY, CDR2 FYNNEI. The CDR3 has 14 residues. V was clipped by 5 bases and J by 5 bases; unmatched bases: 6.

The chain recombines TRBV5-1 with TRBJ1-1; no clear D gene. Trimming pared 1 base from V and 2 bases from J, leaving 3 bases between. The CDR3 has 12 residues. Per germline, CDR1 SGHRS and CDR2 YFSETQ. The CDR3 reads CASSLTNTEAFF. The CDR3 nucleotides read TGCGCCAGCAGCTTGACTAACACTGAAGCTTTCTTT. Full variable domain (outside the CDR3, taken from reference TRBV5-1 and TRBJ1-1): KAGVTQTPRYLIKTRGQQVTLSCSPISGHRSVSWYQQTPGQGLQFLFEYFSETQRNKGNFPGRFSGRQFSNSRSEMNVSTLELGDSALYLCASSLTNTEAFFGQGTRLTVV.

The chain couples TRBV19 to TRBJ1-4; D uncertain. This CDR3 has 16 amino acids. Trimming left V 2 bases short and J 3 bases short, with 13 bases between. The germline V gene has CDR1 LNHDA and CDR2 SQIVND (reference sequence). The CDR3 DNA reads TGTGCCAGTAGTATACAGTCTTACAGTTCTAATGAAAAACTGTTTTTT. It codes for CASSIQSYSSNEKLFF.

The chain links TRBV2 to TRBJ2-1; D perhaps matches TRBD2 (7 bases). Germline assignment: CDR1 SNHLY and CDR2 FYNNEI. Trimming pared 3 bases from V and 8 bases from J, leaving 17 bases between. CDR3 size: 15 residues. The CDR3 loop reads CASSDLGGGQDEQFF. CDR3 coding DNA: TGTGCCAGCAGTGATTTGGGGGGGGGCCAGGATGAGCAGTTCTTC.

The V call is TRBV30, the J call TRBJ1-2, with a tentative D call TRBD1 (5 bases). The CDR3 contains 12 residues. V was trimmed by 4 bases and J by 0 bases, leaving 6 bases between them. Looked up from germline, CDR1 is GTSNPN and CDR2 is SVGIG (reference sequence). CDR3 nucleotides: TGTGCCTGGAAGGGGTCTAACTATGGCTACACCTTC. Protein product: CAWKGSNYGYTF. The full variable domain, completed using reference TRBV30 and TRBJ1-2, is SQTIHQWPATLVQPVGSPLSLECTVEGTSNPNLYWYRQAAGRGLQLLFYSVGIGQISSEVPQNLSASRPQDRQFILSSKKLLLSDSGFYLCAWKGSNYGYTFGSGTRLTVV.

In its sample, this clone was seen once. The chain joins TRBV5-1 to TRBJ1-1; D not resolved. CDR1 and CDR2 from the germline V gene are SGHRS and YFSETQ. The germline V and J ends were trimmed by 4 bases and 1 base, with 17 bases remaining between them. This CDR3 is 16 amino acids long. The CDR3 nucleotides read TGCGCCAGCAGCGCCCGACGTGTGGCGGCGAACACTGAAGCTTTCTTT. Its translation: CASSARRVAANTEAFF. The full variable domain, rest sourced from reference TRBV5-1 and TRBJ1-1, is KAGVTQTPRYLIKTRGQQVTLSCSPISGHRSVSWYQQTPGQGLQFLFEYFSETQRNKGNFPGRFSGRQFSNSRSEMNVSTLELGDSALYLCASSARRVAANTEAFFGQGTRLTVV.